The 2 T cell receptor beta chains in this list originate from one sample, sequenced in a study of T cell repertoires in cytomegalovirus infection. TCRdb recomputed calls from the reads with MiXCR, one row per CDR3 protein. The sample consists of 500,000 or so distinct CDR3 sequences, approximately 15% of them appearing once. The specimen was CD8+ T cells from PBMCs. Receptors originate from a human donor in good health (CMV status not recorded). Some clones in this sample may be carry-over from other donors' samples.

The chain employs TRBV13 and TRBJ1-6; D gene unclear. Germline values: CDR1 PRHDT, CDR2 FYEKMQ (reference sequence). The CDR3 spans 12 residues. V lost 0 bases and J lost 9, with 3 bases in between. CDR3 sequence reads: CASSLGRSPLHF. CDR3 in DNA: TGTGCCAGCAGCTTAGGTCGTTCACCCCTCCACTTT.

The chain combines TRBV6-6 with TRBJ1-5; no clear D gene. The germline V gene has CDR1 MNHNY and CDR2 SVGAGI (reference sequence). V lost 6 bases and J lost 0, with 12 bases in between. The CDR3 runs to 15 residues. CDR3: CASRLLKNSNQPQHF. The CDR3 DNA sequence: TGTGCCAGCAGACTACTGAAGAATAGCAATCAGCCCCAGCATTTT.